This is a list of T cell receptor beta chains from one sample in a study of Ad26.COV2.S vaccination and SARS-CoV-2 variants. Assay: immunoSEQ multiplex PCR; the TCRdb copy retains only in-frame clones and omits some. Of about half a million clones listed, roughly 87% were seen once; the top ten hold 1.5% to 2%. Material: peripheral blood, obtained in a trial of Ad26.COV2.S vaccine versus placebo. These TCRs come from a person aged 18 to 65 who received the Ad26.COV2.S COVID-19 vaccine or a placebo. Each CDR3 is given with its conserved first and last residue. The D gene is left open where the match is weak. Size is omitted from some rows. Given values are once, few, many or a class for expanded clones.

J,size,D,V,DNA,CDR3
TRBJ2-7,NA,TRBD2,TRBV3-1/TRBV3-2,TGTGCCAGCAGCCAAGAACTAGCGGGGGCCTACGAGCAGTACTTC,CASSQELAGAYEQYF
TRBJ1-4,NA,NA,TRBV15,TGTGCCACCAGCAGGGGGGAAGGACAGCCAACTAATGAAAAACTGTTTTTT,CATSRGEGQPTNEKLFF
TRBJ1-1,NA,NA,TRBV9,TGTGCCAGCAGGGGGGTGGACACTGAAGCTTTCTTT,CASRGVDTEAFF
TRBJ2-7,NA,NA,TRBV30,TGTGCCTGGAGTATAGAGCTGGGTGACAGAAATTACGAGCAGTACTTC,CAWSIELGDRNYEQYF
TRBJ2-3,NA,NA,TRBV29-1,TGCAGCGTATCAAATAACTACGGGACTGGGCAGAGCACAGATACGCAGTATTTT,CSVSNNYGTGQSTDTQYF
TRBJ2-7,NA,TRBD2,TRBV7-2,TGTGCCAGCAGCCACCATGCTGGGGCGGGGGAATTCGACGAGCAGTACTTC,CASSHHAGAGEFDEQYF
TRBJ2-1,NA,NA,TRBV19,TGTGCCAGTAGTATGATTGGCCGGGATGAGCAGTTCTTC,CASSMIGRDEQFF
TRBJ2-1,NA,TRBD2,TRBV27,TGTGCCAGCAGTTCCCCCCTACAGAGCGGGAGGGCCAATCTTGAGCAGTTCTTC,CASSSPLQSGRANLEQFF
TRBJ2-2,NA,NA,TRBV30,TGTGCCTGCCAGGGGCCCGGGGAGCTGTTTTTT,CACQGPGELFF
TRBJ2-1,NA,TRBD2,TRBV24-1,TGTGCCACCAGTGCGGCTAGCGGACCTTACAATGAGCAGTTCTTC,CATSAASGPYNEQFF
TRBJ1-4,NA,TRBD1,TRBV7-6,TGTGCCAGCAGCAGAGGCCGGGACAGAGCAACTAATGAAAAACTGTTTTTT,CASSRGRDRATNEKLFF
TRBJ1-5,NA,NA,TRBV19,TGTGCCAGTAGTATGGGGCAGGGGTGGGGGCAGCCCCAGCATTTT,CASSMGQGWGQPQHF
TRBJ2-3,NA,TRBD1,TRBV5-1,TGCGCCAGCAGCTTGGTCGGACAGGGAGTCTCAGATACGCAGTATTTT,CASSLVGQGVSDTQYF
TRBJ2-7,NA,NA,TRBV12-3/TRBV12-4,TGTGCCAGCAGAGGTCGGCTAGCATACGAGCAGTACTTC,CASRGRLAYEQYF
TRBJ1-4,once,NA,TRBV7-9,TGTGCCAGCCGAGACGGTGCAACTAATGAAAAACTGTTTTTT,CASRDGATNEKLFF
TRBJ2-1,NA,NA,TRBV2,TGTGCCAGCAACATGGGCGTCAATGAGCAGTTCTTC,CASNMGVNEQFF
TRBJ2-7,NA,TRBD1,TRBV10-3,TGTGCCATCAGAGACGGGACAGGCTCCTACGAGCAGTACTTC,CAIRDGTGSYEQYF
TRBJ1-5,NA,NA,TRBV3-1/TRBV3-2,TGTGCCAGCAGCCCGTGGAGGAGCAATCAGCCCCAGCATTTT,CASSPWRSNQPQHF
TRBJ2-7,NA,NA,TRBV7-8,TGTGCCAGCAGCGCGTCTACCGGACGGTCCTACGAGCAGTACTTC,CASSASTGRSYEQYF
TRBJ2-7,NA,NA,TRBV19,TGTGCCAGTAGTGCGGGAAGGGCCTACGAGCAGTACTTC,CASSAGRAYEQYF
TRBJ2-3,NA,NA,TRBV25-1,TGTGCCAGCAGCGTGGGTAGACTCACAGATACGCAGTATTTT,CASSVGRLTDTQYF
TRBJ1-5,once,NA,TRBV5-1,TGCGCCAGCAGCTTGGACCCCGATCAGCCCCAGCATTTT,CASSLDPDQPQHF
TRBJ2-1,NA,TRBD2,TRBV4-2,TGTGCCAGCAGCTCCGGGACTAGCGGGTATGGCGTGCAGTTCTTC,CASSSGTSGYGVQFF
TRBJ1-3,NA,NA,TRBV4-3,TGCGCCAGCAGCCAAGACTTGACAGGCCAACCCATATATTTT,CASSQDLTGQPIYF
TRBJ1-2,NA,TRBD1,TRBV19,TGTGCCAGAAGTAAAAAGGGGGAAGACAGGGACTATGGCTACACCTTC,CARSKKGEDRDYGYTF
TRBJ2-2,NA,TRBD2,TRBV5-1,TGCGCCAGCAGCTTAAATAGCGGGAGGGACGCCGGGGAGCTGTTTTTT,CASSLNSGRDAGELFF
TRBJ1-5,NA,NA,TRBV5-3,TGTGCCAGAAGCTTGAGTCGGGGACCGAGAGGGTTGGGCGGTCAGCCCCAGCATTTT,CARSLSRGPRGLGGQPQHF
TRBJ2-4,NA,NA,TRBV9,TGTGCCAGCAGCACTTCGGCAAACATTCAGTACTTC,CASSTSANIQYF
TRBJ1-5,NA,NA,TRBV30,TGTGCCTGGAGTGTTTTCCTGGGGGGAGATCAGCCCCAGCATTTT,CAWSVFLGGDQPQHF
TRBJ2-6,NA,NA,TRBV6-5,TGTGCCACCGCCCCTTCTGGGGCCAACGTCCTGACTTTC,CATAPSGANVLTF
TRBJ2-1,NA,NA,TRBV7-5,TGTGCCAGAAGCTTAGGGTTGCAGGGAACTCCAACGAGCTCCTACAATGAGCAGTTCTTC,CARSLGLQGTPTSSYNEQFF
TRBJ2-7,many,NA,TRBV7-2,TGTGCCAGCAGCTTGGGCGGGGCCTTCTACGAGCAGTACTTC,CASSLGGAFYEQYF
TRBJ1-2,NA,NA,TRBV6-5,TGTGCCAGCAGTTACGAGCCTGGGTATAACTATGGCTACACCTTC,CASSYEPGYNYGYTF
TRBJ2-4,NA,NA,TRBV7-2,TGTGCCAGCAGCGCGTTTGGGGGCATTCAGTACTTC,CASSAFGGIQYF
TRBJ1-2,NA,NA,TRBV6-6,TGTGCCAGCAGGGAATCGGGAGGCTACACCTTC,CASRESGGYTF